This T cell receptor (beta chain) is from a study of shared clonotypes between healthy human individuals. Using immunoSEQ multiplex PCR, the repertoire was profiled, and TCRdb retains in-frame clones only, with some absent. The sample contains about 2.1 million clones, just over 90% of which appear only once. Losses at the gene ends were 5 bases for V and 6 bases for J; bases not matched to a gene: 8. Germline values: CDR1 SEHNR, CDR2 FQNEAQ (reference sequence). The CDR3 consists of 15 residues. As defined, naive CD8 cells were CD45RO-negative and positively selected for CCR7, with terminally differentiated effector memory CD45RA+ cells excluded.

The rearrangement links TRBV7-9 to TRBJ2-1, with 9 bases lining up with TRBD1. The TCR was taken from a man between 18 and 29 years old in good health. Some clones in this sample may be carry-over from other donors' samples. Sequencing was carried out using naive CD8+ T cells from PBMCs. CDR3 in DNA: TGTGCCAGCAGCAACCGGGACAGGGTAGCCAATGAGCAGTTCTTC. It is translated as CASSNRDRVANEQFF. Together with reference TRBV7-9 and TRBJ2-1, the CDR3 gives the full variable domain: DTGVSQNPRHKITKRGQNVTFRCDPISEHNRLYWYRQTLGQGPEFLTYFQNEAQLEKSRLLSDRFSAERPKGSFSTLEIQRTEQGDSAMYLCASSNRDRVANEQFFGPGTRLTVL.